The 24 T cell receptor beta chains below were found in one sample sequenced in a study of blood T cell repertoires in COVID-19 (dated by TCRdb to 2020 to 2021). The receptor library was made with the immunoSEQ multiplex PCR assay. What TCRdb holds here is the immuneACCESS table cut down to in-frame rearrangements. Part of the clones is not present; checked against another copy, under half of the missing clones reflect an unresolved V gene, and the others are unexplained. The sample table contains about 200,000 clones; only one count was recorded for roughly 87% of them. The ten largest clones add up to approximately 2.1% of the sample. The source material was PBMCs or T cells enriched from blood (not recorded which). The source is a woman aged 25-40 years who had recovered from COVID-19.

The rearrangement links TRBV10-3 to TRBJ1-5; possible D gene TRBD1, 5 bases. The V gene's germline CDR1 is ENHRY and CDR2 SYGVKD. Trimming pared 3 bases from V and 1 base from J, leaving 16 bases between. The CDR3 runs to 17 residues. The DNA for the CDR3 is TGTGCCATCAGTGATACAGGTAGATCCCTAAGCAATCAGCCCCAGCATTTT. Its translation is CAISDTGRSLSNQPQHF.

The chain carries TRBV5-1 and TRBJ1-2; TRBD1 matches 9 bases. Germline assignment: CDR1 SGHRS and CDR2 YFSETQ. The CDR3 runs to 12 residues. V shed 7 bases, J shed 5 bases, and the junction held 3 bases outside the gene matches. CDR3 residues: CASSQGAYGYTF. Here the CDR3 DNA reads TGCGCCAGCTCACAGGGGGCTTATGGCTACACCTTC.

The chain links TRBV3-1 (or the pseudogene TRBV3-2) to TRBJ1-4; unclear D gene. CDR1 LGHDT and CDR2 YNNKEL come from the germline V gene (reference sequence). The CDR3 covers 14 residues. The V end was cut by 0 bases, the J end by 3 bases, with 5 bases between. CDR3 nucleotides: TGTGCCAGCAGCCAAGATCCCTCTAATGAAAAACTGTTTTTT. The encoded protein is CASSQDPSNEKLFF.

The chain joins TRBV10-3 to TRBJ2-2, with D possibly being TRBD1 (6 bases). This CDR3 contains 13 residues. With 0 bases removed from V and 10 bases from J, the gap between germline ends came to 9 bases. Germline assignment: CDR1 ENHRY and CDR2 SYGVKD. The CDR3 region is CAISESGALELFF. In DNA, the CDR3 is TGTGCCATCAGTGAGTCGGGGGCGTTGGAGCTGTTTTTT.

The table lists this clone with a count of one. V usage is TRBV14 and J usage is TRBJ2-3; a possible D gene is TRBD1 (6 bases). There are 18 residues in the CDR3. Germline loops: CDR1 SGHDN, CDR2 FVKESK. Trimming removed 3 bases from V and 5 bases from J, with 24 bases in between. This CDR3 is CASSHGGQTAPREDTQYF. CDR3 coding DNA: TGTGCCAGCAGCCATGGAGGACAGACAGCTCCCAGGGAAGATACGCAGTATTTT.

The J gene is TRBJ2-3, the V gene TRBV27; TRBD1 matches 8 bases. The V segment lost 6 bases and the J segment 2 bases; nucleotides outside the gene matches: 10. The CDR3 contains 16 residues. Germline CDR1 and CDR2: MNHEY and SMNVEV (reference sequence). The CDR3 protein is CASRPQGAGITDTQYF. The CDR3 bases are TGTGCCAGCAGACCGCAGGGGGCAGGAATCACAGATACGCAGTATTTT.

V gene TRBV6-5 combines with J gene TRBJ1-1; 8 positions agree with TRBD1. Germline assignment: CDR1 MNHEY and CDR2 SVGAGI. Trimming cost V 5 bases and J 3 bases; bases outside gene matches: 8. CDR3 length equals 15 residues. CDR3 sequence (DNA): TGTGCCAGCAGTCGTAGGACAGGGATAGACACTGAAGCTTTCTTT. It yields the protein CASSRRTGIDTEAFF.

The chain couples TRBV24-1 to TRBJ1-1, with D possibly being TRBD1 (5 bases). Trimming left V 7 bases short and J 0 bases short, with 8 bases between. Germline CDR1 is KGHDR and CDR2 is SFDVKD. The CDR3 sequence is 13 residues long. CDR3 sequence reads: CATRWGVNTEAFF. Written as DNA, the CDR3 is TGTGCCACCAGATGGGGGGTGAACACTGAAGCTTTCTTT.

CDR3 DNA: TGTGCCAGCAGACGGAACAGGAGCAATCAGCCCCAGCATTTT. This translates into CASRRNRSNQPQHF. V is TRBV27 and J is TRBJ1-5, with D tentatively TRBD1 (5 bases). Trimming took off 6 bases at V and 1 base at J, with 10 bases between the two ends. Germline V CDR1 and CDR2: MNHEY, SMNVEV (reference sequence). This CDR3 is built from 14 residues.

Comment on this clone: Other DNA sequences of this sample code for an identical CDR3. This chain joins TRBV18 and TRBJ1-2; 7 bases align to TRBD1. J gave up 2 bases and V 3 bases, and 0 bases lay outside the gene matches. Germline CDR1 and CDR2: KGHSH and LQKENI. This CDR3 contains 13 residues. Written as DNA, the CDR3 is TGTGCCAGCTCACCGGACAGGAACTATGGCTACACCTTC. Its protein product is CASSPDRNYGYTF. The whole variable domain, remainder taken from reference TRBV18 and TRBJ1-2, is NAGVMQNPRHLVRRRGQEARLRCSPMKGHSHVYWYRQLPEEGLKFMVYLQKENIIDESGMPKERFSAEFPKEGPSILRIQQVVRGDSAAYFCASSPDRNYGYTFGSGTRLTVV.

V gene TRBV7-9 combines with J gene TRBJ2-5; 10 bases align to TRBD1. Trimming cost V 5 bases and J 5 bases; bases outside gene matches: 8. Germline lookup yields CDR1 SEHNR and CDR2 FQNEAQ (reference sequence). This CDR3 has 15 amino acids. The CDR3 nucleotides read TGTGCCAGCAGCACACGGGACAGGGGAGTGGAGACCCAGTACTTC. It codes for CASSTRDRGVETQYF.

V usage is TRBV2 and J usage is TRBJ1-5, with D possibly TRBD1 on 6 matching bases. The CDR3 spans 15 residues. V was trimmed by 3 bases and J by 0 bases, leaving 9 bases between them. From germline, CDR1 is SNHLY and CDR2 FYNNEI. CDR3 sequence (DNA): TGTGCCAGCAGTGAGCGGACAGTTAGCAATCAGCCCCAGCATTTT. This encodes CASSERTVSNQPQHF.

The rearrangement joins TRBV7-9 to TRBJ1-4, with unresolved D. Trimming shortened V by 5 bases and J by 8 bases, and 15 bases separated the two germline ends. The germline gives CDR1 SEHNR, CDR2 FQNEAQ (reference sequence). The CDR3 covers 14 residues. The CDR3 coding sequence is TGTGCCAGCAGCGACCCGGGAGTTCGGGAAAAACTGTTTTTT. This gives the protein CASSDPGVREKLFF.

The gene calls are TRBV11-2 and TRBJ2-1, with a tentative D call TRBD2 (5 bases). CDR3 length: 18 amino acids. CDR1 SGHAT and CDR2 FQNNGV come from the germline V gene. The ends were cut back, 3 bases at V and 4 bases at J, with 22 bases in the middle. The CDR3: CASSFREKASINYNEQFF. For the CDR3, the DNA is TGTGCCAGCAGCTTCCGGGAAAAGGCTAGTATTAATTACAATGAGCAGTTCTTC.

This sequence joins TRBV3-1 (or the pseudogene TRBV3-2) and TRBJ2-3, with D uncertain. The ends were cut back, 4 bases at V and 9 bases at J, with 14 bases in the middle. CDR1 and CDR2 from the germline V gene are LGHDT and YNNKEL (reference sequence). The CDR3 is 13 amino acids. The CDR3 DNA sequence: TGTGCCAGCAGCCCAAGTCTAGATAGGACGCAGTATTTT. The encoded protein is CASSPSLDRTQYF.

The chain is built from TRBV30 and TRBJ1-6; D not certain. CDR1 is GTSNPN and CDR2 is SVGIG in the germline V gene (reference sequence). V gave up 2 bases and J gave up 8 bases, with 10 bases separating them. The CDR3 extends over 13 amino acids. The CDR3 sequence is CAWSKTADSPLHF. DNA of the CDR3: TGTGCCTGGAGTAAAACAGCGGATTCACCCCTCCACTTT.

The chain employs TRBV10-3 and TRBJ1-1; maybe TRBD1 (6 bases). V was pared by 3 bases and J by 4 bases, with 15 bases between. Germline loops: CDR1 ENHRY, CDR2 SYGVKD. This CDR3 region has 15 residues. CDR3 in DNA: TGTGCCATCAGTGACCCCCCCAGGGGTATCACTGAAGCTTTCTTT. Protein sequence: CAISDPPRGITEAFF.

The chain combines TRBV5-6 with TRBJ1-2; D gene unclear. This CDR3 comprises 14 residues. The germline V gene encodes CDR1 SGHDT and CDR2 YYEEEE. Deletions cut 4 bases from V and 0 bases from J, with 10 bases between. In DNA, the CDR3 is TGTGCCAGCAGCAACTTTCCGTCTAACTATGGCTACACCTTC. It specifies CASSNFPSNYGYTF.

The chain couples TRBV7-2 to TRBJ2-7, with TRBD2 matching over 11 bases. Germline values: CDR1 SGHTA, CDR2 FQGNSA. The CDR3 is 15 amino acids. Trimming cost V 5 bases and J 4 bases; bases outside gene matches: 7. The CDR3, as DNA: TGTGCCAGCAGCGCGACACTAGCGGGGGCATACGAGCAGTACTTC. It yields the protein CASSATLAGAYEQYF.

This chain connects TRBV19 to TRBJ1-2, with D hard to call. Trimming removed 4 bases from V and 7 bases from J, with 7 bases in between. Germline CDR1 is LNHDA and CDR2 is SQIVND (reference sequence). This CDR3 comprises 11 residues. In DNA, the CDR3 is TGTGCCAGTAGTACTCAGGTTGGCTACACCTTC. Translated: CASSTQVGYTF.

The rearrangement uses TRBV4-1 and TRBJ2-1; no reliable D call. This CDR3 spans 16 amino acids. CDR1 and CDR2 (germline): MGHRA, YSYEKL. Trimming stripped 6 bases from V and 4 bases from J, with 19 bases between. The CDR3 DNA reads TGCGCCAGCAGTCGGTACCCAAACCCCTTTTACAATGAGCAGTTCTTC. Translated, it gives CASSRYPNPFYNEQFF.

The gene calls are TRBV5-1 and TRBJ1-1; D ambiguous. The germline V and J ends were trimmed by 0 bases and 7 bases, with 7 bases remaining between them. Germline lookup yields CDR1 SGHRS and CDR2 YFSETQ. The CDR3 contains 12 residues. CDR3 in DNA: TGCGCCAGCAGCTTGGAACAAAGTGAAGCTTTCTTT. Translated, it gives CASSLEQSEAFF.

Of note for this clone: At the DNA level, this CDR3 is encoded by other sequences in the same sample as well. The chain carries TRBV7-3 and TRBJ2-1; TRBD2 matches 13 bases. The germline V gene has CDR1 SGHTA and CDR2 FQGTGA. Trimming cost V 2 bases and J 8 bases; bases outside gene matches: 0. The CDR3 is 14 residues long. The CDR3 spells CASSLGLAGDEQFF. In DNA form, the CDR3 reads TGTGCCAGCAGCTTAGGACTAGCGGGGGATGAGCAGTTCTTC.

V usage is TRBV24-1 and J usage is TRBJ2-1; a weak D match, TRBD2 (6 bases). The CDR3 is 19 residues long. Germline lookup yields CDR1 KGHDR and CDR2 SFDVKD. Deletions cut 0 bases from V and 0 bases from J, with 17 bases between. CDR3 loop: CATSDLGALAPSSYNEQFF. In DNA, the CDR3 is TGTGCCACCAGTGATTTGGGGGCTCTAGCGCCGAGCTCCTACAATGAGCAGTTCTTC.